This T cell receptor (beta chain) was recovered during a study of T cell responses to AZD1222 COVID-19 vaccine. Clones were read by immunoSEQ multiplex PCR, and TCRdb kept only the in-frame ones, dropping some. The repertoire holds about 120,000 clones, with 80% to 90% as singletons. Trimming cost V 5 bases and J 4 bases, with 11 bases left between them. This CDR3 is 13 amino acids long. The sample consisted of peripheral blood, taken on day 0 of AZD1222 vaccination. The receptor was derived from an adult in good health. The chain has TRBV12-3 or TRBV12-4 and TRBJ1-2; D is undetermined. Here the CDR3 reads CASSTGIPYGYTF. The CDR3 nucleotides are TGTGCCAGCAGTACCGGGATACCCTATGGCTACACCTTC.